The clone carrying this TCR beta chain was picked up many times. Indicated time point: patch test 1, 2 weeks after DPC sensitization. Treatment indicated: therapeutic diphenylcyclopropenone sensitization with weekly scalp DPC. Blood collection took place prior to placing each patch test. The length of the CDR3 is 15 residues. This sample was included in a study of human T cells and chemical hapten exposure. For the library, individual cDNA molecules each received unique molecular identifiers. As processed by the authors: Counting gave a median of roughly 97,000 TCRs per sample, with values ranging from about 23,224 to 690,600. Each CDR3 protein gets one entry after TCRdb re-called the RACE reads with MiXCR. The V and J calls and clone size come from TCRdb's table, not from the authors' own analysis. The table records roughly 160,000 distinct CDR3 sequences, about 14% of them present only once.

J is TRBJ1-1 and V is TRBV3-2; the D call TRBD1 from the table was never checked on the DNA. TRBV3-2 is shown as a pseudogene. This specimen consisted of whole blood, obtained in connection with sensitization to the hapten diphenylcyclopropenone (DPC). This receptor was obtained from a woman under 40 with alopecia areata. Some clones in this sample may be carry-over from other donors' samples. CDR3 coding DNA: TGTGCCAGCACCCGAGGGTCAGCAGGGGTCACTGAAGCTTTCTTT. Protein: CASTRGSAGVTEAFF.